This T cell receptor beta chain was sequenced for a study of shared clonotypes between healthy human individuals. This CDR3 region has 13 residues. CDR1 SGHNT and CDR2 YYREEE come from the germline V gene (reference sequence). Trimming took off 4 bases at V and 4 bases at J, with 11 bases between the two ends. The protocol was immunoSEQ multiplex PCR, while the TCRdb copy is restricted to in-frame clones and leaves out a portion. The data hold approximately 1.1 million clones, with 75% to 80% observed a single time. The sequenced material came from memory CD4+ T cells from PBMCs. As to subset: CD45RA-negative fraction. The receptor was derived from a young man in good health. Some clones in this sample may be carry-over from other donors' samples. This sequence joins TRBV5-4 and TRBJ1-2, with a tentative D call TRBD1 (6 bases). The CDR3 bases are TGTGCCAGCAGCGAGGACAGACTCTATGGCTACACCTTC. Its translation is CASSEDRLYGYTF.